This TCR beta chain comes out of a study of shared clonotypes between healthy human individuals. Sequenced by immunoSEQ multiplex PCR; TCRdb stores in-frame clones only, minus some. The sample lists more than 2,000,000 clones, approximately 94% occurring once. Germline CDR1 and CDR2: GTSNPN and SVGIG (reference sequence). This CDR3 comprises 14 residues. Trimming took off 2 bases at V and 5 bases at J, with 15 bases between the two ends. Source material: naive CD4+ T cells sorted from blood. Subset defined: CD45RA+ positively selected. The chain recombines TRBV30 with TRBJ1-1; D gene ambiguous. The source of this sequence is a man younger than 35 in good health. The CDR3 protein is CAWSPTAAKTEAFF. CDR3 coding DNA: TGTGCCTGGAGTCCCACAGCGGCGAAAACTGAAGCTTTCTTT.